These T cell receptor beta chains were read from a single sample in a study of T cell repertoires in cytomegalovirus infection. TCRdb fed the reads into MiXCR, producing one record per CDR3 protein. The sample includes fewer than 200,000 distinct CDR3 sequences, around 20% of them seen just once. The sample taken for sequencing was PBMCs. The receptors shown here come from a human donor in good health (CMV status not recorded). Some clones in this sample may be carry-over from other donors' samples. The conserved cysteine and the conserved F or W are not part of the CDR3 here. The order of the fields is J gene, D gene, V gene, clone size, CDR3 length, CDR3 protein. A D gene is named only where the DNA matches it firmly. Not all rows give a size; the values are once, few, many and, for expanded clones, a class.

TRBJ1-2,-,TRBV7-2,many,11,ASSLEQNYGYT
TRBJ1-2,-,TRBV19,-,11,ASSIGGGRGYT
TRBJ1-1,-,TRBV19,few,14,ASSLVFVRANTEAF
TRBJ2-6,-,TRBV7-2,many,17,ASSPFLRDAASGANVLT
TRBJ2-4,TRBD2,TRBV7-4,-,14,ASSLGTTAAKNIQY
TRBJ2-1,TRBD2,TRBV7-2,-,12,ASRSRAGGDEQF
TRBJ2-7,TRBD1,TRBV20-1,-,12,SAAMNGQDYEQY
TRBJ2-7,-,TRBV6-2/TRBV6-3,-,11,ASSSGHPSEQY
TRBJ1-5,-,TRBV6-2/TRBV6-3,many,12,ASSYPKRDQPQH
TRBJ2-5,TRBD1,TRBV19,many,11,ASRNRGQETQY
TRBJ1-1,-,TRBV19,many,11,ASSSGLNTEAF
TRBJ2-2,TRBD2,TRBV12-3/TRBV12-4,few,16,ASSPSSGGRSNTGELF
TRBJ2-2,-,TRBV18,-,13,ASSPADITAGELF
TRBJ1-1,-,TRBV20-1,-,13,SARDLGRGNTEAF
TRBJ1-4,TRBD1,TRBV7-9,-,13,ASSLTGTGNEKLF
TRBJ1-1,-,TRBV5-6,once,11,ASSLASGADAF
TRBJ1-5,-,TRBV20-1,-,12,SAKRDTYNQPQH
TRBJ1-2,-,TRBV7-2,many,11,ASSLVPSYGYT
TRBJ1-5,TRBD1,TRBV19,few,14,ASSSRQGWSNQPQH
TRBJ1-5,-,TRBV6-2/TRBV6-3,few,13,ASSYSFGGGQPQH
TRBJ1-5,-,TRBV20-1,-,12,SARGGAGNQPQH
TRBJ2-5,-,TRBV11-2,-,14,ASSLDAESWQETQY
TRBJ2-5,-,TRBV6-5,many,12,ASSTGFLGETQY
TRBJ2-2,-,TRBV5-5,-,11,VSSLERTGELF
TRBJ1-4,-,TRBV4-1,many,15,ASSNPPGGDLREKLF
TRBJ2-3,-,TRBV7-3,-,12,ASSRRLQGDTQY
TRBJ2-1,TRBD1,TRBV7-3,many,17,ASSLTAMGQSRSYNEQF
TRBJ1-2,TRBD1,TRBV7-2,many,11,ASSLDRDTGYT
TRBJ2-1,TRBD2,TRBV20-1,-,14,SAIIRTSGGGVEQF
TRBJ2-3,TRBD2,TRBV28,few,16,ASPPLAGGLYSTDTQY
TRBJ2-5,TRBD2,TRBV5-6,few,15,ASSLAGSGGLQETQY
TRBJ2-7,TRBD1,TRBV6-5,-,13,ASSYSGTGGYEQY
TRBJ1-1,-,TRBV6-2/TRBV6-3,-,11,ASSQLVDTEAF